This T cell receptor beta chain was profiled in a study of Ad26.COV2.S vaccination and SARS-CoV-2 variants. Study-wide results and caveats: Following vaccination, spike-specific CD8+ and CD4+ T cell responses reportedly exhibited substantial breadth. Relative to placebo recipients, vaccine recipients exhibited elevated spike-specific TCR breadth. Overall T cell responses may have been underestimated by the analyses of TCR breadth and depth.

The table came from immunoSEQ multiplex PCR; TCRdb's copy has only in-frame clones and leaves some out. The data hold 350,000 to 450,000 clones, with about 91% observed a single time. As for this clone: Its specificity is not known.

Per the germline V gene, CDR1 is SGHKS and CDR2 is YYEKEE (reference sequence). This CDR3 region has 16 residues. Trimming at V came to 7 bases and at J to 2 bases, leaving 13 bases not matched to a gene. The source is a human donor who had recovered from COVID-19. This chain links TRBV5-5 with TRBJ2-3; TRBD1 agrees at 7 bases. The source material was peripheral blood, sampled after recovery from COVID-19. CDR3: CASAAQGMGSTDTQYF. The CDR3 region has the DNA TGTGCCAGCGCAGCACAGGGGATGGGTTCCACAGATACGCAGTATTTT.